The sequence of this TCR beta chain was determined in a study of OX40 agonist ivuxolimab in advanced cancers. Looking at the study overall: Allowance was made for prior anti-PD-1, anti-PD-L1 or anti-CTLA-4 therapy, and roughly 40% had some.

This table comes from immunoSEQ multiplex PCR, and its TCRdb copy is limited to in-frame clones, with some not included. The repertoire has around 57,000 clones, 80% to 90% of them found once; the top ten carry approximately 1.2%. Germline V gene lookup returns CDR1 MNHEY and CDR2 SVGAGI. V gave up 0 bases and J gave up 3 bases, with 11 bases separating them. CDR3 length equals 16 residues. With respect to this clone: The antigen is not known.

Points from the study as a whole: Low normalized T-cell clonal expansion was additionally recorded for some nonresponders. CD8+ T cells were the subset that, on average, had more expanded clones than CD4+.

The receptor's source is an adult with an advanced solid tumor such as melanoma, head and neck, liver or kidney cancer. V is TRBV6-5 and J is TRBJ1-4; no clear D. The sequenced sample was CD4+ or CD8+ T cells sorted from blood, obtained in a trial of the OX40 agonist ivuxolimab. CDR3 nucleotide sequence: TGTGCCAGCAGTTACTCGAGACTACAAGCTAATGAAAAACTGTTTTTT. Amino acids: CASSYSRLQANEKLFF.